The 21 T cell receptor beta chains reported below all come from one sample, sequenced in a study of yellow fever vaccine responses in identical twins. From the RT-PCR reads, TCRdb called clonotypes with MiXCR, one entry per CDR3 protein. The table has roughly 3,600 distinct CDR3 sequences, 80% to 90% seen once. Sequencing was performed on T cells from blood (PBMCs), unsorted or a sorted subset (not recorded which), taken before or after yellow fever vaccination (not recorded which). Receptor source: a woman under 30 who received the yellow fever vaccine.

This clonotype occurred a few times. The chain carries TRBV11-3 and TRBJ2-1, with D possibly being TRBD1 or TRBD2 (5 bases each). The germline V gene encodes CDR1 SGHNT and CDR2 YENEEA. The CDR3 is 11 amino acids. V was shortened by 6 bases and J by 10 bases, with 10 bases between the two germline ends. CDR3: CASRGVGEQFF. CDR3 nucleotide sequence: TGTGCCAGCAGGGGGGTGGGAGAGCAGTTCTTC.

This rearrangement joins TRBV29-1 to TRBJ1-3; D unresolved. The CDR3 extends over 13 amino acids. The V end lost 5 bases, the J end lost 4 bases, and 12 bases lay between the germline ends. Per the germline V gene, CDR1 is SQVTM and CDR2 is ANQGSEA. The CDR3 DNA reads as TGCAGCGTTCCCGGGTGGCCGGGAAACACCATATATTTT. Its protein product is CSVPGWPGNTIYF.

There are a few counts of this clonotype. The CDR3 region is CASSQAERAYGYTF. The CDR3 DNA sequence: TGTGCCAGCAGCCAAGCGGAGCGCGCCTATGGCTACACCTTC. The rearrangement joins TRBV3-1 to TRBJ1-2; no definite D call. The germline V gene encodes CDR1 LGHDT and CDR2 YNNKEL (reference sequence). Trimming took off 1 base at V and 4 bases at J, with 10 bases between the two ends. The length of the CDR3 is 14 residues.

This chain connects TRBV5-1 to TRBJ2-1; no clear D. The CDR3 runs to 16 residues. The V gene lost 0 bases and the J gene lost 2 bases, with 12 bases spanning the gap. The germline V gene encodes CDR1 SGHRS and CDR2 YFSETQ. In DNA form, the CDR3 reads TGCGCCAGCAGCTTGGCCGGAAAGGGAACCTACAATGAGCAGTTCTTC. Its protein product is CASSLAGKGTYNEQFF.

The chain has TRBV6-1 and TRBJ2-2, with D unresolved. The CDR3 extends over 13 amino acids. Germline V gives CDR1 MNHNS, CDR2 SASEGT. Trimming shortened V by 4 bases and J by 8 bases, and 11 bases separated the two germline ends. The CDR3 spells CASSVSGWGELFF. The CDR3, as DNA: TGTGCCAGCAGTGTATCCGGGTGGGGGGAGCTGTTTTTT.

The chain joins TRBV29-1 to TRBJ2-3, with no clear D. Trimming cost V 3 bases and J 5 bases, with 15 bases left between them. The CDR3 runs 14 residues. The germline gives CDR1 SQVTM, CDR2 ANQGSEA. CDR3 sequence: CSVESPRYGDTQYF. The CDR3 DNA reads as TGCAGCGTTGAGTCTCCCCGATATGGAGATACGCAGTATTTT.

CDR3 sequence reads: CASSLGAEADTQYF. CDR3 DNA sequence: TGTGCCAGCAGCTTGGGGGCTGAGGCAGATACGCAGTATTTT. The chain is built from TRBV7-9 and TRBJ2-3, with a possible D match to TRBD1 (6 bases). V gave up 3 bases and J gave up 4 bases, with 11 bases separating them. The CDR3 length is 14 residues. Per the germline V gene, CDR1 is SEHNR and CDR2 is FQNEAQ (reference sequence).

The chain couples TRBV29-1 to TRBJ2-7; 11 nucleotides line up with TRBD2. The CDR3 is made up of 14 amino acids. The germline V gene encodes CDR1 SQVTM and CDR2 ANQGSEA. With V trimmed by 6 bases and J by 4 bases, 8 bases remained unmatched. The CDR3 loop reads CSVVVGLADYEQYF. As DNA, the CDR3 is TGCAGCGTGGTGGTGGGACTAGCGGATTACGAGCAGTACTTC.

This chain links TRBV2 with TRBJ2-1, with 13 bases that match TRBD2. This CDR3 is built from 15 residues. CDR1 is SNHLY, CDR2 FYNNEI, per germline. V dropped 6 bases and J dropped 5; count of bases not matched to a gene: 4. CDR3 amino acids: CASRVTSGGNNEQFF. The CDR3 DNA sequence: TGTGCCAGCAGGGTGACTAGCGGGGGGAACAATGAGCAGTTCTTC.

The chain employs TRBV20-1 and TRBJ2-3, with 9 bases lining up with TRBD1. V lost 3 bases and J lost 2; bases outside the gene matches: 6. There are 15 residues in the CDR3. Germline CDR1 reads DFQATT; CDR2 reads SNEGSKA (reference sequence). The CDR3 is CSASTGQGYTDTQYF. Here the CDR3 DNA reads TGCAGTGCTAGCACGGGACAGGGATACACAGATACGCAGTATTTT.

This clonotype turned up a few times. This chain joins TRBV2 and TRBJ1-4; D is possibly TRBD1 (6 bases). Between the trimmed V and J ends, which lost 0 bases and 5 bases, there was a span of 10 bases. This CDR3 region has 15 residues. Per germline, CDR1 SNHLY and CDR2 FYNNEI. CDR3 amino acids: CASSEAQGSNEKLFF. CDR3 sequence (DNA): TGTGCCAGCAGTGAAGCCCAGGGGTCCAATGAAAAACTGTTTTTT.

This chain joins TRBV29-1 and TRBJ2-7; D is uncertain. Germline lookup yields CDR1 SQVTM and CDR2 ANQGSEA. Trimming pared 4 bases from V and 2 bases from J, leaving 6 bases between. The CDR3 is 11 residues long. DNA for the CDR3: TGCAGCGTTGGGTTTCCCTACGAGCAGTACTTC. It encodes CSVGFPYEQYF.

The rearrangement uses TRBV18 and TRBJ1-6; maybe TRBD1 (6 bases). CDR3 size: 16 residues. V was trimmed by 2 bases and J by 7 bases, leaving 15 bases between them. Germline-derived CDR1 and CDR2 are KGHSH and LQKENI. The CDR3 is CASSPIAAGENSPLHF. In DNA, the CDR3 is TGTGCCAGCTCACCAATCGCAGCAGGGGAAAATTCACCCCTCCACTTT. Complete variable domain (other parts from reference TRBV18 and TRBJ1-6): NAGVMQNPRHLVRRRGQEARLRCSPMKGHSHVYWYRQLPEEGLKFMVYLQKENIIDESGMPKERFSAEFPKEGPSILRIQQVVRGDSAAYFCASSPIAAGENSPLHFGNGTRLTVT.

V usage is TRBV11-2 and J usage is TRBJ2-1; tentatively, D is TRBD2 (6 bases). The CDR3 has 14 residues. V lost 3 bases, J lost 5 bases, and 11 bases lay in between. Germline V gives CDR1 SGHAT, CDR2 FQNNGV. The CDR3 sequence: CASSFRESNNEQFF. The CDR3 DNA sequence: TGTGCCAGCAGCTTCCGGGAGTCGAACAATGAGCAGTTCTTC. Together with reference TRBV11-2 and TRBJ2-1, the CDR3 gives the full variable domain: EAGVAQSPRYKIIEKRQSVAFWCNPISGHATLYWYQQILGQGPKLLIQFQNNGVVDDSQLPKDRFSAERLKGVDSTLKIQPAKLEDSAVYLCASSFRESNNEQFFGPGTRLTVL.

The rearrangement links TRBV18 to TRBJ2-7, with TRBD1 matching 9 bases. The trim removed 3 bases at V and 0 bases at J, leaving 0 bases unmatched. This CDR3 comprises 14 residues. Germline lookup yields CDR1 KGHSH and CDR2 LQKENI. As DNA, the CDR3 is TGTGCCAGCTCACCGGGACAGGGCTCCTACGAGCAGTACTTC. Residues: CASSPGQGSYEQYF. The entire variable domain, with the rest obtained from reference TRBV18 and TRBJ2-7, is as follows: NAGVMQNPRHLVRRRGQEARLRCSPMKGHSHVYWYRQLPEEGLKFMVYLQKENIIDESGMPKERFSAEFPKEGPSILRIQQVVRGDSAAYFCASSPGQGSYEQYFGPGTRLTVT.

This chain uses TRBV6-2 or TRBV6-3 with TRBJ2-2; no firm D call. The germline gives CDR1 MNHEY, CDR2 SVGEGT. The CDR3 is 12 residues long. Between the trimmed V and J ends, which lost 7 bases and 4 bases, there was a span of 7 bases. The CDR3 DNA follows: TGTGCCAGCACCCAAAGCACCGGGGAGCTGTTTTTT. Amino acid sequence: CASTQSTGELFF.

The table lists this clonotype with a count of one. The chain carries TRBV6-8 and TRBJ2-7; weak D call: TRBD1 (6 bases). The V gene lost 2 bases and the J gene lost 7 bases, with 18 bases spanning the gap. Germline V CDR1 and CDR2: MNHGY, SAAAGT. There are 15 residues in the CDR3. CDR3 amino acids: CASSYGRQGMREQYF. The CDR3 DNA follows: TGTGCCAGCAGTTACGGGCGGCAGGGGATGAGGGAGCAGTACTTC.

The rearrangement links TRBV5-5 to TRBJ2-7; a possible D gene is TRBD2 (5 bases). Germline CDR1 SGHKS, CDR2 YYEKEE (reference sequence). The CDR3 has 12 residues. V was trimmed by 4 bases and J by 6 bases, leaving 11 bases between them. The CDR3 coding sequence is TGTGCCAGCAGCCGTAGACGGGGCGAGCAGTACTTC. Translating gives CASSRRRGEQYF.

V and J are TRBV11-1 and TRBJ1-3; unclear D gene. Germline V gene data show CDR1 as SGHAT and CDR2 as FQDESV (reference sequence). V was cut by 0 bases and J by 0 bases, with 15 bases left in between. The CDR3 spans 18 residues. The CDR3 protein is CASSLAGGTASSGNTIYF. CDR3 coding DNA: TGTGCCAGCAGCTTAGCTGGCGGTACGGCGAGCTCTGGAAACACCATATATTTT.

The rearrangement links TRBV7-3 to TRBJ2-7; 9 positions match TRBD1. Germline-derived CDR1 and CDR2 are SGHTA and FQGTGA. V shed 2 bases and J 0 bases; nucleotides not matched to a gene: 5. The length of the CDR3 is 16 residues. CDR3 region: CASSLGTGKGSYEQYF. CDR3 bases: TGTGCCAGCAGCTTAGGGACAGGGAAAGGCTCCTACGAGCAGTACTTC. Filled out from reference TRBV7-3 and TRBJ2-7, the complete variable domain reads GAGVSQTPSNKVTEKGKYVELRCDPISGHTALYWYRQSLGQGPEFLIYFQGTGAADDSGLPNDRFFAVRPEGSVSTLKIQRTERGDSAVYLCASSLGTGKGSYEQYFGPGTRLTVT.

V usage is TRBV15 and J usage is TRBJ1-5, with D possibly being TRBD1 (5 bases). CDR3 size: 16 residues. Germline loops: CDR1 LNHNV, CDR2 YYDKDF (reference sequence). The V gene lost 0 bases and the J gene lost 4 bases, with 13 bases spanning the gap. CDR3 sequence reads: CATSRDQAGPNQPQHF. For the CDR3, the DNA is TGTGCCACCAGCAGAGATCAGGCAGGGCCGAATCAGCCCCAGCATTTT.